A selection of T cell receptor beta chains follows, all from one sample in a study of Ad26.COV2.S vaccination and SARS-CoV-2 variants. Libraries were prepared by immunoSEQ multiplex PCR; TCRdb keeps only in-frame clonotypes and omits some of them. The sample records about 350,000 clones, about 85% being singletons. The input for sequencing was peripheral blood, taken in a trial of Ad26.COV2.S vaccine versus placebo. These receptors were taken from a person aged 18-65 years who received the Ad26.COV2.S COVID-19 vaccine or a placebo. CDR3s include the opening cysteine and the closing phenylalanine or tryptophan. A D gene is named only where the DNA matches it firmly. Some rows mark clone size as missing; the rest say once, few, many or name a class of expanded clone.

J gene: TRBJ2-7
clone size: .
V gene: TRBV5-6
D gene: .
CDR3 DNA: TGTGCCAGCACCTTCGGATTAGGACAGTTTTACGAGCAGTACTTC
CDR3 protein: CASTFGLGQFYEQYF

J gene: TRBJ2-5
clone size: .
V gene: TRBV30
D gene: .
CDR3 DNA: TGTGCCTGGTCTCCCCGCAGTACTGAAGAGACCCAGTACTTC
CDR3 protein: CAWSPRSTEETQYF

J gene: TRBJ2-5
clone size: .
V gene: TRBV9
D gene: .
CDR3 DNA: TGTGCCAGCAGTAACCGCGGGCAATCCTCGGGGACCCAGTACTTC
CDR3 protein: CASSNRGQSSGTQYF

J gene: TRBJ2-1
clone size: .
V gene: TRBV29-1
D gene: TRBD1
CDR3 DNA: TGCAGCGCGGGACAGGGCGGTAATGAGCAGTTCTTC
CDR3 protein: CSAGQGGNEQFF

J gene: TRBJ1-6
clone size: .
V gene: TRBV3-1/TRBV3-2
D gene: .
CDR3 DNA: TGTGCCAGCAGCCAAGGGCTGGGGTTCGGTTCACCCCTCCACTTT
CDR3 protein: CASSQGLGFGSPLHF

J gene: TRBJ2-7
clone size: .
V gene: TRBV5-4
D gene: .
CDR3 DNA: TGTGCCAGCAGCTTGGTCGGGGGAGACGAGCAGTACTTC
CDR3 protein: CASSLVGGDEQYF

J gene: TRBJ1-2
clone size: .
V gene: TRBV2
D gene: .
CDR3 DNA: TGTGCCTGCACGGCCAACCTGTTGGGCTACACCTTC
CDR3 protein: CACTANLLGYTF

J gene: TRBJ2-7
clone size: .
V gene: TRBV9
D gene: TRBD1
CDR3 DNA: TGTGCCAGCAGCTTTGGAATCGGGACAGGGGTCGAGCAGTACTTC
CDR3 protein: CASSFGIGTGVEQYF

J gene: TRBJ2-2
clone size: .
V gene: TRBV10-1
D gene: TRBD2
CDR3 DNA: TGCGCGGACGGGAGCGGGAGGTCGCGCACCGGGGAGCTGTTTTTT
CDR3 protein: CADGSGRSRTGELFF

J gene: TRBJ2-2
clone size: .
V gene: TRBV7-6
D gene: TRBD1
CDR3 DNA: TGTGCCAGCAGCCCCCGGACAGGGTCCTCAACCGGGGAGCTGTTTTTT
CDR3 protein: CASSPRTGSSTGELFF

J gene: TRBJ2-5
clone size: .
V gene: TRBV7-2
D gene: TRBD1
CDR3 DNA: TGTGCCAGCAGCGCCAAAAACAGGGGGGAGAGCTTACGGGAGACCCAGTACTTC
CDR3 protein: CASSAKNRGESLRETQYF

J gene: TRBJ1-6
clone size: .
V gene: TRBV18
D gene: .
CDR3 DNA: TGTGCCAGCTCACCAACAGGGAGGAATTCACCCCTCCACTTT
CDR3 protein: CASSPTGRNSPLHF

J gene: TRBJ2-7
clone size: .
V gene: TRBV18
D gene: TRBD1
CDR3 DNA: TGTGCCAGCTCACCACCGGGGGCCGGGACAGTTCCCTACGAGCAGTACTTC
CDR3 protein: CASSPPGAGTVPYEQYF

J gene: TRBJ2-7
clone size: .
V gene: TRBV7-9
D gene: TRBD1
CDR3 DNA: TGTGCCAGCAGCTTTCCCGTAACCGGGACAGGGAGCCCCTACGAGCAGTACTTC
CDR3 protein: CASSFPVTGTGSPYEQYF

J gene: TRBJ1-5
clone size: few
V gene: TRBV2
D gene: .
CDR3 DNA: TGTGCCAGCACGGGGGAGATACATCAGCCCCAGCATTTT
CDR3 protein: CASTGEIHQPQHF

J gene: TRBJ1-4
clone size: .
V gene: TRBV27
D gene: TRBD1
CDR3 DNA: TGTGCCAGCAGTTTATCCAGGGGGGATAATGAAAAACTGTTTTTT
CDR3 protein: CASSLSRGDNEKLFF

J gene: TRBJ2-7
clone size: few
V gene: TRBV7-2
D gene: .
CDR3 DNA: TGTGCCAGCAGCTTCCGCGGGGTAAGCTCCTACGAGCAGTACTTC
CDR3 protein: CASSFRGVSSYEQYF

J gene: TRBJ2-1
clone size: .
V gene: TRBV6-2/TRBV6-3
D gene: .
CDR3 DNA: TGTGCCAGCAGTTACTCCGGGCGGGGTGAGCAGTTCTTC
CDR3 protein: CASSYSGRGEQFF

J gene: TRBJ1-2
clone size: .
V gene: TRBV19
D gene: TRBD1
CDR3 DNA: TGTGCCAGTAGTCCTCGGGACAGGGACTCTTATGGCTACACCTTC
CDR3 protein: CASSPRDRDSYGYTF

J gene: TRBJ2-3
clone size: .
V gene: TRBV9
D gene: TRBD2
CDR3 DNA: TGTGCCAGCAGCAAGCGGGAGGGCCGGGATACGCAGTATTTT
CDR3 protein: CASSKREGRDTQYF

J gene: TRBJ1-1
clone size: .
V gene: TRBV19
D gene: .
CDR3 DNA: TGTGCCAGTAGTATAGGGATGAACACTGAAGCTTTCTTT
CDR3 protein: CASSIGMNTEAFF

J gene: TRBJ1-2
clone size: few
V gene: TRBV12-3/TRBV12-4
D gene: .
CDR3 DNA: TGTGCCAGCAGTGCGGGCCCTAACTATGGCTACACCTTC
CDR3 protein: CASSAGPNYGYTF

J gene: TRBJ1-6
clone size: .
V gene: TRBV27
D gene: .
CDR3 DNA: TGTGCCAGCAGCCAACGGACGGGGCGGGGACCCCTCCACTTT
CDR3 protein: CASSQRTGRGPLHF

J gene: TRBJ1-1
clone size: .
V gene: TRBV12-3/TRBV12-4
D gene: .
CDR3 DNA: TGTGCCAGCAGTCTCCTAGTTGGGGGAAAAGCTTTCTTT
CDR3 protein: CASSLLVGGKAFF

J gene: TRBJ2-1
clone size: .
V gene: TRBV6-5
D gene: TRBD2
CDR3 DNA: TGTGCCAGCAGTTATCTCTACGGGGGGGCAATCAATGAGCAGTTCTTC
CDR3 protein: CASSYLYGGAINEQFF

J gene: TRBJ2-5
clone size: once
V gene: TRBV5-1
D gene: TRBD1
CDR3 DNA: TGCGCCAGCAGCTCAAGACAGGGTGAAGAGACCCAGTACTTC
CDR3 protein: CASSSRQGEETQYF

J gene: TRBJ2-3
clone size: .
V gene: TRBV10-1
D gene: TRBD1
CDR3 DNA: TGCGCCAGCAGTGGACGGACAGGGTCAGATACGCAGTATTTT
CDR3 protein: CASSGRTGSDTQYF

J gene: TRBJ2-1
clone size: .
V gene: TRBV12-3/TRBV12-4
D gene: .
CDR3 DNA: TGTGCCAGCAGTTTATTGGGGCACAATGAGCAGTTCTTC
CDR3 protein: CASSLLGHNEQFF

J gene: TRBJ2-2
clone size: .
V gene: TRBV9
D gene: .
CDR3 DNA: TGTGCCAGCAGCGTAGCAGGCAGCAGCGGGGAGCTGTTTTTT
CDR3 protein: CASSVAGSSGELFF

J gene: TRBJ1-1
clone size: few
V gene: TRBV5-6
D gene: .
CDR3 DNA: TGTGCCAGCAGCGGTGGAGGGAGGGGAGGGAGCACTGAAGCTTTCTTT
CDR3 protein: CASSGGGRGGSTEAFF

J gene: TRBJ1-2
clone size: .
V gene: TRBV24-1
D gene: TRBD1
CDR3 DNA: TGTGCCACCAGTGATTCCTACGGGGGGGGACAGGGTGACTATGGCTACACCTTC
CDR3 protein: CATSDSYGGGQGDYGYTF

J gene: TRBJ2-5
clone size: .
V gene: TRBV7-2
D gene: .
CDR3 DNA: TGTGCCAGCAGCCCCCCAGGGGGGGGAGAGACCCAGTACTTC
CDR3 protein: CASSPPGGGETQYF

J gene: TRBJ2-3
clone size: .
V gene: TRBV4-1
D gene: TRBD2
CDR3 DNA: TGCGCCAGCAGCCACGGACTAGCGGGAGTCGCAGATACGCAGTATTTT
CDR3 protein: CASSHGLAGVADTQYF

J gene: TRBJ1-5
clone size: .
V gene: TRBV5-8
D gene: .
CDR3 DNA: TGTGCCAGCAGCTTGGTCAGGGCCGGATTCAGGAATCAGCCCCAGCATTTT
CDR3 protein: CASSLVRAGFRNQPQHF

J gene: TRBJ1-1
clone size: .
V gene: TRBV3-1/TRBV3-2
D gene: .
CDR3 DNA: TGTGCCAGCAGCCAGGGCATCGGGGAAGCTTTCTTT
CDR3 protein: CASSQGIGEAFF

J gene: TRBJ2-3
clone size: .
V gene: TRBV11-3
D gene: .
CDR3 DNA: TGTGCCAGCAGCTCGGGGTGGAGCACAGATACGCAGTATTTT
CDR3 protein: CASSSGWSTDTQYF

J gene: TRBJ2-1
clone size: .
V gene: TRBV7-2
D gene: .
CDR3 DNA: TGTGCCAGCAGCTTATCGGCTAGCCTACCAACAAGGGACTACAATGAGCAGTTCTTC
CDR3 protein: CASSLSASLPTRDYNEQFF

J gene: TRBJ1-5
clone size: .
V gene: TRBV7-2
D gene: .
CDR3 DNA: TGTGCCAGCAGCTTAGCGATAGCAGGGCAGGACCAGCCCCAGCATTTT
CDR3 protein: CASSLAIAGQDQPQHF

J gene: TRBJ1-3
clone size: few
V gene: TRBV9
D gene: TRBD1
CDR3 DNA: TGTGCCAGCAGCTCCTCCGGGACAGGTGTCTCTGGAAACACCATATATTTT
CDR3 protein: CASSSSGTGVSGNTIYF

J gene: TRBJ1-6
clone size: .
V gene: TRBV30
D gene: .
CDR3 DNA: TGTGCCTGCTCGTGGCAGGGCAGTTCACCCCTCCACTTT
CDR3 protein: CACSWQGSSPLHF

J gene: TRBJ2-3
clone size: .
V gene: TRBV5-1
D gene: TRBD2
CDR3 DNA: TGCGCCAGCAGCTTGGGTTCTTCTAGCGGGGGGGCCACAGATACGCAGTATTTT
CDR3 protein: CASSLGSSSGGATDTQYF

J gene: TRBJ2-7
clone size: .
V gene: TRBV7-2
D gene: .
CDR3 DNA: TGTGCCAGCAGCATCTTTCGAACCTACGAGCAGTACTTC
CDR3 protein: CASSIFRTYEQYF

J gene: TRBJ1-2
clone size: .
V gene: TRBV25-1
D gene: TRBD1
CDR3 DNA: TGTGCCAGCAGTGCAGGGGGTGCCTATGGCTACACCTTC
CDR3 protein: CASSAGGAYGYTF

J gene: TRBJ2-7
clone size: .
V gene: TRBV7-2
D gene: .
CDR3 DNA: TGTGCCAGCAGCCCAAGGCAGGGATCCTACGAGCAGTACTTC
CDR3 protein: CASSPRQGSYEQYF

J gene: TRBJ2-5
clone size: .
V gene: TRBV7-8
D gene: TRBD2
CDR3 DNA: TGTGCCAGCAGCCCCCAGCGGGGGGTACAAGAGACCCAGTACTTC
CDR3 protein: CASSPQRGVQETQYF